The 27 T cell receptor beta chains below come from one sample, sequenced in a study of blood T cell repertoires in COVID-19. Method: immunoSEQ multiplex PCR; TCRdb's copy keeps in-frame clones and lacks some. The repertoire includes some 420,000 clones, 75% to 90% of them detected once, and roughly 1.1% sits in the top ten. The sample was PBMCs or T cells enriched from blood (not recorded which). The receptor source for this set is a man aged 25 to 40 who had recovered from COVID-19.

The chain combines TRBV19 with TRBJ2-7; 9 nucleotides align to TRBD2. V shed 6 bases, J shed 0 bases, and the junction held 6 bases outside the gene matches. The length of the CDR3 is 15 residues. Per the germline V gene, CDR1 is LNHDA and CDR2 is SQIVND (reference sequence). The CDR3 sequence: CASSYSGSTSYEQYF. The CDR3 DNA is TGTGCCAGTAGCTATAGCGGGAGCACCTCCTACGAGCAGTACTTC.

The chain links TRBV20-1 to TRBJ2-7; 9 nucleotides line up with TRBD2. Trimming at V came to 3 bases and at J to 4 bases, leaving 10 bases not matched to a gene. The CDR3 covers 15 residues. Germline V gives CDR1 DFQATT, CDR2 SNEGSKA (reference sequence). The DNA for the CDR3 is TGCAGTGCTAGTCATACTAGCGGGCATGATTACGAGCAGTACTTC. This sequence encodes CSASHTSGHDYEQYF.

The chain links TRBV7-2 to TRBJ1-4; D perhaps matches TRBD1 (6 bases). The CDR3 is 14 amino acids. The germline V gene encodes CDR1 SGHTA and CDR2 FQGNSA. V lost 5 bases to trimming and J lost 3 bases, with 10 bases between them. CDR3 region: CASSPGVANEKLFF. The CDR3 bases are TGTGCCAGCAGCCCAGGGGTAGCTAATGAAAAACTGTTTTTT. Based on the CDR3 plus reference TRBV7-2 and TRBJ1-4, the full variable domain is GAGVSQSPSNKVTEKGKDVELRCDPISGHTALYWYRQSLGQGLEFLIYFQGNSAPDKSGLPSDRFSAERTGGSVSTLTIQRTQQEDSAVYLCASSPGVANEKLFFGSGTQLSVL.

The chain has TRBV7-2 and TRBJ2-1; 9 bases are a match to TRBD2. V shed 0 bases and J 3 bases; nucleotides not matched to a gene: 3. Germline lookup yields CDR1 SGHTA and CDR2 FQGNSA. The CDR3 covers 16 residues. Here the CDR3 reads CASSLAGSGSYNEQFF. CDR3 DNA: TGTGCCAGCAGCTTAGCGGGTAGCGGGAGCTACAATGAGCAGTTCTTC. Combining the CDR3 with reference TRBV7-2 and TRBJ2-1 gives the whole variable domain GAGVSQSPSNKVTEKGKDVELRCDPISGHTALYWYRQSLGQGLEFLIYFQGNSAPDKSGLPSDRFSAERTGGSVSTLTIQRTQQEDSAVYLCASSLAGSGSYNEQFFGPGTRLTVL.

The CDR3 loop reads CASRSGTSGRANPYEQYF. In nucleotides, the CDR3 is TGTGCCAGCAGGTCCGGGACTAGCGGGAGGGCCAACCCCTACGAGCAGTACTTC. The chain has TRBV28 and TRBJ2-7, with 16 bases matching TRBD2. J lost 2 bases, V lost 6 bases, and 10 bases had no gene match. CDR1 is MDHEN, CDR2 SYDVKM, per germline. The CDR3 runs 18 residues.

This chain connects TRBV7-2 to TRBJ2-7; 9 bases align to TRBD1. Per the germline V gene, CDR1 is SGHTA and CDR2 is FQGNSA. The ends lost 2 bases at V and 5 bases at J; junction bases unmatched: 4. CDR3 length: 14 residues. CDR3 in DNA: TGTGCCAGCAGCTTATACAGGGGGCGTAACGAGCAGTACTTC. Protein sequence: CASSLYRGRNEQYF.

This clone was counted between two and nine times. The V gene is TRBV2, the J gene TRBJ1-4, with D perhaps matching TRBD1 (6 bases). The ends were cut back, 0 bases at V and 7 bases at J, with 12 bases in the middle. The CDR3 is made up of 15 amino acids. Germline loops: CDR1 SNHLY, CDR2 FYNNEI. CDR3 in DNA: TGTGCCAGCAGTGAAGCGAGGCAGGGGATTGAAAAACTGTTTTTT. This codes for CASSEARQGIEKLFF.

The J gene is TRBJ2-2, the V gene TRBV5-5; TRBD1 agrees at 7 bases. J gave up 4 bases and V 2 bases, and 5 bases lay outside the gene matches. CDR3 length: 15 amino acids. The germline V gene encodes CDR1 SGHKS and CDR2 YYEKEE (reference sequence). The CDR3 reads CASSFDRVRTGELFF. CDR3 nucleotides: TGTGCCAGCAGCTTCGACAGGGTCCGCACCGGGGAGCTGTTTTTT.

V and J are TRBV5-1 and TRBJ2-3; a possible D gene is TRBD1 (5 bases). The CDR3 has 14 residues. V lost 2 bases and J lost 4, with 11 bases in between. Germline V gives CDR1 SGHRS, CDR2 YFSETQ. The CDR3, as DNA: TGCGCCAGCAGCTTTGTAGGGGCCGCAGATACGCAGTATTTT. As protein: CASSFVGAADTQYF.

For the CDR3, the DNA is TGTGCCTGGAGTTCAGATGGGCCCAGCTCCTATAATTCACCCCTCCACTTT. Its translation: CAWSSDGPSSYNSPLHF. The chain employs TRBV30 and TRBJ1-6; the D is unclear. This CDR3 has 17 amino acids. V was cut by 2 bases and J by 0 bases, with 14 bases left in between. Germline-derived CDR1 and CDR2 are GTSNPN and SVGIG (reference sequence).

J is TRBJ2-1 and V is TRBV24-1; the D gene is possibly TRBD2 (5 bases). Germline-derived CDR1 and CDR2 are KGHDR and SFDVKD. Trimming shortened V by 3 bases and J by 9 bases, and 5 bases separated the two germline ends. The CDR3 totals 11 residues. The chain's CDR3 is CATSDGLEQFF. CDR3 DNA: TGTGCCACCAGTGATGGACTTGAGCAGTTCTTC.

This clone was seen a few times. This chain connects TRBV28 to TRBJ1-2, with D possibly TRBD1 on 6 matching bases. V was trimmed by 6 bases and J by 4 bases, leaving 21 bases between them. Germline loops: CDR1 MDHEN, CDR2 SYDVKM. The CDR3 runs 16 residues. The CDR3: CASSKAGASEGYGYTF. The DNA for the CDR3 is TGTGCCAGCAGCAAAGCAGGGGCCTCGGAAGGCTATGGCTACACCTTC.

This clone was recorded a few times. The V and J genes are TRBV9 and TRBJ1-6; 7 positions agree with TRBD1. Germline V CDR1 and CDR2: SGDLS, YYNGEE. The CDR3 totals 14 residues. After removal of 4 bases from V and 10 bases from J, the junction contained 8 bases not matched to a gene. The CDR3 reads CASSPQTGQSPLHF. CDR3 bases: TGTGCCAGCAGCCCTCAGACAGGGCAATCACCCCTCCACTTT.

The chain couples TRBV28 to TRBJ1-2, with TRBD1 as a possible D gene (6 bases). This CDR3 is built from 15 residues. V was trimmed by 6 bases and J by 4 bases, leaving 18 bases between them. Germline V gene lookup returns CDR1 MDHEN and CDR2 SYDVKM. CDR3 sequence: CASRESSDRSYGYTF. The CDR3 bases are TGTGCCAGCAGGGAATCCTCCGACAGGTCCTATGGCTACACCTTC.

The chain has TRBV9 and TRBJ2-7, with D possibly being TRBD1 (5 bases). V lost 0 bases and J 2 bases, leaving 9 bases between the germline ends. This CDR3 comprises 14 residues. Germline CDR1 reads SGDLS; CDR2 reads YYNGEE. Here the CDR3 DNA reads TGTGCCAGCAGCGTAGCTCAGGGAACCTACGAGCAGTACTTC. Translating gives CASSVAQGTYEQYF.

The CDR3 here is CASSLDLSPLHF. The CDR3 DNA follows: TGTGCCAGCAGCTTAGATTTATCACCCCTCCACTTT. This chain uses TRBV7-8 with TRBJ1-6, with unresolved D. In germline, CDR1 is SGHVS, CDR2 FQNEAQ. Deletions cut 1 base from V and 10 bases from J, with 5 bases between. This CDR3 contains 12 residues. Based on the CDR3 plus reference TRBV7-8 and TRBJ1-6, the full variable domain is GAGVSQSPRYKVAKRGQDVALRCDPISGHVSLFWYQQALGQGPEFLTYFQNEAQLDKSGLPSDRFFAERPEGSVSTLKIQRTQQEDSAVYLCASSLDLSPLHFGNGTRLTVT.

This chain links TRBV7-3 with TRBJ2-7; 8 bases line up with TRBD1. The CDR3 sequence is 15 residues long. V shed 4 bases and J 3 bases; nucleotides not matched to a gene: 8. Germline CDR1 and CDR2: SGHTA and FQGTGA. The CDR3 is CASSSPGQAFYEQYF. The CDR3, as DNA: TGTGCCAGCAGCTCTCCGGGACAGGCGTTCTACGAGCAGTACTTC.

The chain uses TRBV28 and TRBJ2-1, with 10 bases that match TRBD1. The CDR3 spans 14 residues. V lost 6 bases, J lost 8 bases, and 7 bases stayed unmatched. CDR1 is MDHEN and CDR2 is SYDVKM in the germline V gene. CDR3 in amino acids: CASSPGGQGHEQFF. CDR3 nucleotide sequence: TGTGCCAGCAGCCCTGGGGGACAGGGGCATGAGCAGTTCTTC.

CDR3 in DNA: TGCGCCAGCAGCCCCCCCTCTGCGGGAGGACTAGGGGAGCAGTACTTC. Protein sequence: CASSPPSAGGLGEQYF. The chain carries TRBV4-1 and TRBJ2-7; 8 bases are a match to TRBD2. V dropped 4 bases and J dropped 7; count of bases not matched to a gene: 15. The CDR3 has 16 residues. Germline V CDR1 and CDR2: MGHRA, YSYEKL.

The chain is built from TRBV3-1 (or the pseudogene TRBV3-2) and TRBJ1-4; TRBD1 matches 7 bases. Trimming removed 1 base from V and 7 bases from J; junction bases left unmatched: 9. This CDR3 contains 16 residues. Germline V gene lookup returns CDR1 LGHDT and CDR2 YNNKEL (reference sequence). The CDR3 region has the DNA TGTGCCAGCAGCCAAGCGATGACAGGGACGGGTGAAAAACTGTTTTTT. Its translation: CASSQAMTGTGEKLFF.

The V gene is TRBV7-9, the J gene TRBJ2-7; 8 nucleotides line up with TRBD2. The J segment lost 4 bases and the V segment lost 5 bases, leaving 7 bases of the junction unmatched. From germline, CDR1 is SEHNR and CDR2 FQNEAQ (reference sequence). CDR3 length: 14 amino acids. The DNA of the CDR3 is TGTGCCAGCAGCCGGGGGGGCCTTCCATACGAGCAGTACTTC. It yields the protein CASSRGGLPYEQYF.

The chain couples TRBV18 to TRBJ2-1; 7 bases align to TRBD2. The CDR3 is made up of 14 amino acids. V dropped 6 bases and J dropped 6; count of bases not matched to a gene: 8. Germline CDR1 and CDR2: KGHSH and LQKENI. The CDR3 sequence is CASSPAGVFNEQFF. The CDR3 DNA is TGTGCCAGCTCCCCGGCGGGAGTCTTCAATGAGCAGTTCTTC.

The genes are TRBV28 and TRBJ1-2; D call uncertain. V was clipped by 8 bases and J by 0 bases, with 10 bases between them. The CDR3 runs to 13 residues. CDR1 and CDR2 (germline): MDHEN, SYDVKM. Written as DNA, the CDR3 is TGTGCCAGCGGCCGGGGTTCTAACTATGGCTACACCTTC. Protein: CASGRGSNYGYTF.

The CDR3 sequence is CASSVTGDSNQPQHF. CDR3 in DNA: TGTGCCAGCAGCGTGACAGGGGATAGCAATCAGCCCCAGCATTTT. This chain uses TRBV2 with TRBJ1-5; 8 bases agree with TRBD1. V lost 6 bases, J lost 0 bases, and 4 bases stayed unmatched. The germline CDR1 and CDR2 sequences are SNHLY and FYNNEI. This CDR3 is built from 15 residues.

The rearrangement uses TRBV19 and TRBJ1-4; no clear D. Trimming took 2 bases from V and 3 from J, leaving 10 bases between them. CDR1 and CDR2 from the germline V gene are LNHDA and SQIVND (reference sequence). The CDR3 sequence is 15 residues long. CDR3 coding DNA: TGTGCCAGTAGTATAAAGCTCGTAGCTAATGAAAAACTGTTTTTT. It yields the protein CASSIKLVANEKLFF.

V gene TRBV3-1 (or the pseudogene TRBV3-2) combines with J gene TRBJ2-3; D is possibly TRBD2 (5 bases). V shed 7 bases and J shed 0 bases, with 14 bases lying between them. There are 15 residues in the CDR3. Germline V gene sequence: CDR1 LGHDT, CDR2 YNNKEL (reference sequence). The CDR3 spells CASKRRGLSTDTQYF. In DNA form, the CDR3 reads TGTGCCAGCAAGAGAAGAGGACTTAGCACAGATACGCAGTATTTT.

The J gene is TRBJ2-7, the V gene TRBV10-2; the match to TRBD2 covers 12 bases. J gave up 1 base and V 3 bases, and 10 bases lay outside the gene matches. The germline V gene has CDR1 WSHSY and CDR2 SAAADI. This CDR3 region has 18 residues. The CDR3 region is CASSERLAGVTWSYEQYF. The CDR3 coding sequence is TGCGCCAGCAGTGAAAGACTAGCGGGAGTAACGTGGTCCTACGAGCAGTACTTC.